This T cell receptor (beta chain) was documented in a study of PD-1 blockade in mismatch repair-deficient tumors. Study overall: Patients had eleven to twelve mismatch repair-deficient cancer types and were previously treated and progressing. The study's findings and limits: After pembrolizumab, tumor-resident clones rose rapidly, then generally contracted before radiologic responses.

Note on this clone: Antigen unknown.

TCR sequencing covered a few patients who responded to pembrolizumab. The CDR3 loop spans 16 amino acids. Trimming stripped 2 bases from V and 5 bases from J, with 18 bases between. Germline assignment: CDR1 MNHEY and CDR2 SVGAGI. The data were produced by immunoSEQ multiplex PCR, yet TCRdb's version contains in-frame clones alone and is incomplete. The sample gives under 150,000 clones, 88% of which show up once; about 11% is in the top ten. The sample in question was peripheral blood, obtained 70 to 73 weeks after starting pembrolizumab. This TCR was recovered from an adult with mismatch repair-deficient cancer. V is TRBV6-5 and J is TRBJ2-5; D may be TRBD1 or TRBD2 (5 bases each). The CDR3 reads CASSYGVGARRETQYF. CDR3 bases: TGTGCCAGCAGTTACGGGGTAGGGGCCCGGAGGGAGACCCAGTACTTC.